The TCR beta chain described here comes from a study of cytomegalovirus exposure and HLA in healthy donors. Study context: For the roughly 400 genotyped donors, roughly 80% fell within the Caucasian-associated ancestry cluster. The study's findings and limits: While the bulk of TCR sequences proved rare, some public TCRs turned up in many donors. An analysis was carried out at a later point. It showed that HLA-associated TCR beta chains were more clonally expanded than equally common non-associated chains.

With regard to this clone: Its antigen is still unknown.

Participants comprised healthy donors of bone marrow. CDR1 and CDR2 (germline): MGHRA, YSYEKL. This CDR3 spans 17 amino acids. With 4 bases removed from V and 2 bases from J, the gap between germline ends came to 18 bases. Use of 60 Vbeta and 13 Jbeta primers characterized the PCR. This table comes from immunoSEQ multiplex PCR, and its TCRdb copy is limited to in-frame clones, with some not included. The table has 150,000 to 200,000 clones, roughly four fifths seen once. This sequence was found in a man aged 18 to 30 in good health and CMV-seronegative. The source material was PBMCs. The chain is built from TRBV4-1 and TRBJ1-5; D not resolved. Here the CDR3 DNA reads TGCGCCAGCAGCCCCGTTCCGTCGGGTGCTGGCAATCAGCCCCAGCATTTT. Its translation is CASSPVPSGAGNQPQHF.